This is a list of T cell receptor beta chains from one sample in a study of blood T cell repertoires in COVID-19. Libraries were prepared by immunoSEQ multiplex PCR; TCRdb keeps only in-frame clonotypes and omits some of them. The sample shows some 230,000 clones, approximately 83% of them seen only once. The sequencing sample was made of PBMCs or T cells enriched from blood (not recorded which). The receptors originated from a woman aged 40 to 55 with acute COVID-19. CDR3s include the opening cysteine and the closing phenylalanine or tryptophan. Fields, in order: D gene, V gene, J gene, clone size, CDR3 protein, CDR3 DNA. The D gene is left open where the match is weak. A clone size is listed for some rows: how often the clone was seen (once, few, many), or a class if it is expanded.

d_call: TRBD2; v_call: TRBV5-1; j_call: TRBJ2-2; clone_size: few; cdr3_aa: CASSYWGGDRNTGELFF; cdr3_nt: TGCGCCAGCAGCTATTGGGGGGGTGACAGGAACACCGGGGAGCTGTTTTTT
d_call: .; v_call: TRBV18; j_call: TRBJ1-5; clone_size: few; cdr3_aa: CASSPSPDSLNQPQHF; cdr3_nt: TGTGCCAGCTCACCATCCCCGGACAGCCTCAATCAGCCCCAGCATTTT
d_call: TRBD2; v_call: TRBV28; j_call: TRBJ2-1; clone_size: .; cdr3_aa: CASSLRGASGRDNEQFF; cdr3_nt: TGTGCCAGCAGTCTGAGGGGGGCTAGCGGGAGGGACAATGAGCAGTTCTTC
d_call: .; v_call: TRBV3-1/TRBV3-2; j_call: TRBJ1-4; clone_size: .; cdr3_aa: CASSQDIQGVDEANEKLFF; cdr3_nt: TGTGCCAGCAGCCAAGATATCCAAGGGGTCGATGAGGCTAATGAAAAACTGTTTTTT
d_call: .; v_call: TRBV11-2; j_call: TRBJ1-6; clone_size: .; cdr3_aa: CASSSSDGYNSPLHF; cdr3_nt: TGTGCCAGCAGCTCTAGCGACGGATATAATTCACCCCTCCACTTT
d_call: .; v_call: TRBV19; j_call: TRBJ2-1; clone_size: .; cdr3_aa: CASSTFGGGNEQFF; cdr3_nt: TGTGCCAGTAGTACCTTCGGGGGTGGCAATGAGCAGTTCTTC
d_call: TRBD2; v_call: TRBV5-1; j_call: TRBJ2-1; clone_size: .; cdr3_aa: CASSLEGGRGYNEQFF; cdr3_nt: TGCGCCAGCAGCTTGGAGGGCGGGAGGGGCTACAATGAGCAGTTCTTC
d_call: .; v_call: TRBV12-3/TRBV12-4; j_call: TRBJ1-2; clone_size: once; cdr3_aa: CASSLGLLSYTF; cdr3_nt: TGTGCCAGCAGTCTAGGACTGCTGAGCTACACCTTC
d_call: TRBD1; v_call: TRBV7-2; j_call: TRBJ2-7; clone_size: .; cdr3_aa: CASSPDRDHEQYF; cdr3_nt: TGTGCCAGCAGCCCGGACAGGGACCACGAGCAGTACTTC
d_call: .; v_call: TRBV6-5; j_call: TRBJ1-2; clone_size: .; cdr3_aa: CASMAPNYGYTF; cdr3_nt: TGTGCCAGCATGGCACCTAACTATGGCTACACCTTC
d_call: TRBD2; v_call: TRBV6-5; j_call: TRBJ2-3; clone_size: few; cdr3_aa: CASGDYSDTQYF; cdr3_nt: TGTGCCAGCGGGGACTACTCAGATACGCAGTATTTT
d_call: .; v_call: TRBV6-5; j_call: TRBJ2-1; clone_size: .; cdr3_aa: CASSYSNVGPREQFF; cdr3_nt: TGTGCCAGCAGTTACTCGAATGTGGGGCCGAGGGAGCAGTTCTTC
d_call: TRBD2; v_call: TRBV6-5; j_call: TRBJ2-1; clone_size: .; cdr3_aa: CASSPGSAGYNEQFF; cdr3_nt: TGTGCCAGCAGTCCGGGGTCAGCGGGGTACAATGAGCAGTTCTTC
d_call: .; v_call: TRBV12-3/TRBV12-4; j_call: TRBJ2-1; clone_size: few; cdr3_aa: CASSLDPEQFF; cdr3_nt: TGTGCCAGCAGCCTAGACCCGGAGCAGTTCTTC
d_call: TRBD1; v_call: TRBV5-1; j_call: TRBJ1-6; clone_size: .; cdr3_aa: CASSTRQGNSPLHF; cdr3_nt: TGCGCCAGCAGTACGCGACAGGGAAATTCACCCCTCCACTTT
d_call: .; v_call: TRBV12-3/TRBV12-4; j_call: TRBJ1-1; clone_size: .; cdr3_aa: CASSFAGNTEAFF; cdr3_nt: TGTGCCAGCAGTTTTGCAGGTAACACTGAAGCTTTCTTT
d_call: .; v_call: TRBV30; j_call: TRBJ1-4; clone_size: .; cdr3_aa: CAWQRGGTNEKLFF; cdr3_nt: TGTGCCTGGCAAAGGGGGGGAACTAATGAAAAACTGTTTTTT
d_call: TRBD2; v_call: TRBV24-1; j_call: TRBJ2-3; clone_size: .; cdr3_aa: CATSEAGVAGSTDTQYF; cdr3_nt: TGTGCCACCAGTGAGGCCGGGGTAGCGGGTAGCACAGATACGCAGTATTTT
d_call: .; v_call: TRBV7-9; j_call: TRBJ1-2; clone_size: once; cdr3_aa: CASSSLFGEINYGYTF; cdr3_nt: TGTGCCAGCAGCTCCCTATTCGGAGAGATCAACTATGGCTACACCTTC
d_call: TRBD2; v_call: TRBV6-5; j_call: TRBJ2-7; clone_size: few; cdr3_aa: CASTAGTSGSYEQYF; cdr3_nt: TGTGCCAGCACCGCGGGGACTAGCGGGAGCTACGAGCAGTACTTC
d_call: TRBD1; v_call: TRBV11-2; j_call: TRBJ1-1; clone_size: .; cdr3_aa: CASSLWSSGQGLDAFF; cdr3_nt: TGTGCCAGCAGCTTATGGTCGAGCGGACAGGGACTGGACGCTTTCTTT
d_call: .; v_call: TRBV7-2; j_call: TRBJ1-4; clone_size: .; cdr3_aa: CASREAAGNEKLFF; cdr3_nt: TGTGCCAGCCGTGAGGCCGCGGGTAATGAAAAACTGTTTTTT
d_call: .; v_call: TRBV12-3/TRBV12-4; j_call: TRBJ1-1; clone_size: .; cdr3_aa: CASSLKRNTEAFF; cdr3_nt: TGTGCCAGCAGTTTAAAGAGGAACACTGAAGCTTTCTTT
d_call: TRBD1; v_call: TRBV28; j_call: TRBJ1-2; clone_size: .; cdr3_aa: CASSLTTGGRGYTF; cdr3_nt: TGTGCCAGCAGTTTGACGACAGGGGGCCGCGGCTACACCTTC
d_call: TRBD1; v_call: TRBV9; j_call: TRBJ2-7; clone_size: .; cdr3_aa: CASSVGEGQGSYEQYF; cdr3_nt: TGTGCCAGCAGCGTAGGAGAGGGACAGGGTTCCTACGAGCAGTACTTC
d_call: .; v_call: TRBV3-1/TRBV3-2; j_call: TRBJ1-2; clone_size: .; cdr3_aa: CASSPSRAQSMAYTF; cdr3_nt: TGTGCCAGCAGCCCCTCGAGGGCACAGTCTATGGCCTACACCTTC
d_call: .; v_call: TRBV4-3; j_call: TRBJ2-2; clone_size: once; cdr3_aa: CASSQAGETGELFF; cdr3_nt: TGCGCCAGCAGCCAAGCAGGGGAAACCGGGGAGCTGTTTTTT
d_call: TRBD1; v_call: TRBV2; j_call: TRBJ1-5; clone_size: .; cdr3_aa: CASSGDRFGNQPQHF; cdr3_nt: TGTGCCAGCAGTGGGGACAGGTTTGGCAATCAGCCCCAGCATTTT
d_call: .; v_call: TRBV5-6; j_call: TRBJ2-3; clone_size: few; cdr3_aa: CASSLGSGTDTQYF; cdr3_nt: TGTGCCAGCAGCTTGGGGTCAGGCACAGATACGCAGTATTTT
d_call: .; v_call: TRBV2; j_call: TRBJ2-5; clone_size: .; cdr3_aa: CASSDQGGRETQYF; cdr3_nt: TGTGCCAGCAGTGATCAGGGGGGCAGGGAGACCCAGTACTTC
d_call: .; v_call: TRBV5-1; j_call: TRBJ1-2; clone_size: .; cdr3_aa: CASSAYRDGYTF; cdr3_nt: TGCGCCAGCAGCGCGTACAGGGATGGCTACACCTTC
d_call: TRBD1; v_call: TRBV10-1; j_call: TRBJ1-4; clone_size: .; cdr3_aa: CASSEGGGKLFF; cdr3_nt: TGCGCCAGCAGTGAAGGGGGCGGAAAACTGTTTTTT
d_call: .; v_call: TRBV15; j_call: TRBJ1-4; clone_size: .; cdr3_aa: CATSRGGGNEKLFF; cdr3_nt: TGTGCCACCAGCAGAGGTGGAGGGAATGAAAAACTGTTTTTT
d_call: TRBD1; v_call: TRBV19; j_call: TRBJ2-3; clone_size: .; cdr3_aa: CARTIDRGTDTQYF; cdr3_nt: TGTGCCAGGACAATCGACAGGGGCACAGATACGCAGTATTTT
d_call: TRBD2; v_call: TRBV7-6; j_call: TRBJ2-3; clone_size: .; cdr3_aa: CASSSTRSGRTDTQYF; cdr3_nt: TGTGCCAGCAGCTCAACCCGTAGCGGGCGCACAGATACGCAGTATTTT
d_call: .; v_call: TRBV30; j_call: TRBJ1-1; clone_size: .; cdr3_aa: CAWSAQIEAFF; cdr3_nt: TGTGCCTGGAGCGCCCAGATTGAAGCTTTCTTT
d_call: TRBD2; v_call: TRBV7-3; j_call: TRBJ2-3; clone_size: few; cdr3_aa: CASRSGSGGPFTDTQYF; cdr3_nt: TGTGCCAGCAGATCAGGGAGCGGGGGGCCGTTCACAGATACGCAGTATTTT
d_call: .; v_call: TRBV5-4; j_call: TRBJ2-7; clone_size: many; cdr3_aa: CASSLDFTYEQYF; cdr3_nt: TGTGCCAGCAGCTTGGACTTCACCTACGAGCAGTACTTC
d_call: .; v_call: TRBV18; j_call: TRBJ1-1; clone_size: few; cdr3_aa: CASSPRFRLNTEAFF; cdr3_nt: TGTGCCAGCTCACCCCGATTCAGATTGAACACTGAAGCTTTCTTT
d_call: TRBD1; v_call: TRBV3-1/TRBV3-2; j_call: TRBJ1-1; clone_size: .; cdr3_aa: CASSTQTGGGTEAFF; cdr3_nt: TGTGCCAGCAGCACCCAAACAGGGGGCGGAACTGAAGCTTTCTTT
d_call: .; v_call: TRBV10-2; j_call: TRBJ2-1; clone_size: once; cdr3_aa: CASRMPGGYNEQFF; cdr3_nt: TGCGCCAGCAGGATGCCTGGCGGTTACAATGAGCAGTTCTTC
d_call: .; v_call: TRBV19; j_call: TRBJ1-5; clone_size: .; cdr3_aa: CASSFRDSPGQPQHF; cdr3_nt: TGTGCCAGTAGTTTCCGGGACTCACCAGGGCAGCCCCAGCATTTT
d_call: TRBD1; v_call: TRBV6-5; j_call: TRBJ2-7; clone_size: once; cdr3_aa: CASSGTGRYYEQYF; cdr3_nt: TGTGCCAGCTCCGGGACAGGGAGGTACTACGAGCAGTACTTC
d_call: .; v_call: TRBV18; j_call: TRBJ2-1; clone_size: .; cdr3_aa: CASSPPNSGQNNEQFF; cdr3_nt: TGTGCCAGCTCACCCCCTAACAGCGGCCAAAACAATGAGCAGTTCTTC
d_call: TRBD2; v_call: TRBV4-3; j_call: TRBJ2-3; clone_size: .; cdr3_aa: CASSQGLAGALTDTQYF; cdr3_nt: TGCGCCAGCAGCCAGGGACTAGCGGGGGCCCTCACAGATACGCAGTATTTT
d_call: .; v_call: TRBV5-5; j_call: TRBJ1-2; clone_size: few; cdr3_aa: CASREWGHPGTF; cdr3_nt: TGTGCCAGCAGGGAGTGGGGACACCCGGGAACCTTC
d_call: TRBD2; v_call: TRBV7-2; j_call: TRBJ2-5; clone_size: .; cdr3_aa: CASSLALAGGETQYF; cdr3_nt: TGTGCCAGCAGCCTAGCCCTAGCGGGGGGAGAGACCCAGTACTTC
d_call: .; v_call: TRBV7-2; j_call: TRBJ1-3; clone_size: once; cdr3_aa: CASREAGNTIYF; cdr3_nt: TGTGCCAGCAGGGAGGCAGGAAACACCATATATTTT
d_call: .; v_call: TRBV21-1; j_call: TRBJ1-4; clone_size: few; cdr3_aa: CASSKEGSTGRGEKLFF; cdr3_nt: TGTGCCAGCAGCAAAGAGGGGTCGACAGGAAGAGGTGAAAAACTGTTTTTT